Below, 6 T cell receptor beta chains from the same sample are listed, as sequenced in a study of T cell responses to AZD1222 COVID-19 vaccine. Sequenced by immunoSEQ multiplex PCR; TCRdb stores in-frame clones only, minus some. The repertoire holds just over 150,000 clones, with about nine tenths as singletons. The specimen was peripheral blood, collected on day 0 of AZD1222 vaccination. These receptor sequences come from an adult in good health.

The V gene is TRBV18, the J gene TRBJ1-1; unclear D gene. Germline CDR1 is KGHSH and CDR2 is LQKENI. Trimming took 2 bases from V and 2 from J, leaving 12 bases between them. The CDR3 runs 15 residues. In nucleotides, the CDR3 is TGTGCCAGCTCACCAAGTGTAACCCCAAACACTGAAGCTTTCTTT. The encoded protein is CASSPSVTPNTEAFF. Complete variable domain (other parts from reference TRBV18 and TRBJ1-1): NAGVMQNPRHLVRRRGQEARLRCSPMKGHSHVYWYRQLPEEGLKFMVYLQKENIIDESGMPKERFSAEFPKEGPSILRIQQVVRGDSAAYFCASSPSVTPNTEAFFGQGTRLTVV.

The gene calls are TRBV7-2 and TRBJ2-1, with unresolved D. Germline V CDR1 and CDR2: SGHTA, FQGNSA. This CDR3 contains 15 residues. Trimming removed 4 bases at V and 6 bases at J, with 16 bases between. The CDR3 reads CASSSINRFGNEQFF. The CDR3 DNA sequence: TGTGCCAGCAGCTCCATCAACCGATTTGGCAATGAGCAGTTCTTC.

The chain carries TRBV6-2 or TRBV6-3 and TRBJ1-6, with unresolved D. The length of the CDR3 is 15 residues. V lost 2 bases and J 4 bases, leaving 9 bases between the germline ends. Looked up from germline, CDR1 is MNHEY and CDR2 is SVGEGT. The DNA of the CDR3 is TGTGCCAGCAGTTACGACGAGTCTTATAATTCACCCCTCCACTTT. Encoded protein: CASSYDESYNSPLHF.

The chain combines TRBV18 with TRBJ2-3; 7 nucleotides agree with TRBD2. Germline CDR1 is KGHSH and CDR2 is LQKENI. The CDR3 extends over 16 amino acids. The junction had 11 bases not matched to a gene; V was cut back by 3 bases and J by 5 bases. The CDR3 reads CASSPWLAERGDTQYF. In nucleotides, the CDR3 is TGTGCCAGCTCACCCTGGCTAGCGGAGAGGGGAGATACGCAGTATTTT.

The chain uses TRBV7-9 and TRBJ2-7; no definite D call. The CDR3 is 16 amino acids. V shed 5 bases and J shed 1 base, with 18 bases lying between them. Germline V gives CDR1 SEHNR, CDR2 FQNEAQ (reference sequence). The chain's CDR3 is CASSRTGPQRSYEQYF. In DNA, the CDR3 is TGTGCCAGCAGCCGTACCGGACCCCAAAGGTCCTACGAGCAGTACTTC. The full variable domain, with the rest looked up from reference TRBV7-9 and TRBJ2-7, is DTGVSQNPRHKITKRGQNVTFRCDPISEHNRLYWYRQTLGQGPEFLTYFQNEAQLEKSRLLSDRFSAERPKGSFSTLEIQRTEQGDSAMYLCASSRTGPQRSYEQYFGPGTRLTVT.

In its sample, this clone was seen once. This sequence joins TRBV7-6 and TRBJ2-7, with 11 bases that match TRBD2. Germline lookup yields CDR1 SGHVS and CDR2 FNYEAQ. V lost 5 bases and J lost 0; bases outside the gene matches: 3. This CDR3 is built from 15 residues. The CDR3 loop reads CASSPGLAGSYEQYF. CDR3 in DNA: TGTGCCAGCAGCCCCGGACTAGCGGGCTCCTACGAGCAGTACTTC.